These 21 T cell receptor beta chains originate from one sample sequenced in a study of T-cell memory formation after mild COVID-19. TCRdb re-called the 5' RACE reads with MiXCR, one entry per CDR3 protein. Of a few hundred thousand distinct CDR3 sequences detected, about a fifth appear once; the ten largest clones hold approximately 8.4%. The sample taken for sequencing was PBMCs or a T cell subset sorted from them (not recorded which). Receptors originate from an adult woman who had mild COVID-19 (a few samples of this study predate the infection). Cell type and time point are not known.

This clonotype was detected only a few times. The J gene is TRBJ2-3, the V gene TRBV7-9; TRBD1 is a possible D gene (5 bases). This CDR3 contains 15 residues. V was clipped by 2 bases and J by 2 bases, with 11 bases between them. Germline CDR1 reads SEHNR; CDR2 reads FQNEAQ (reference sequence). CDR3: CASSLTRQITDTQYF. The CDR3 DNA follows: TGTGCCAGCAGCTTAACTCGACAGATCACAGATACGCAGTATTTT.

The sample holds a few counts of this clonotype. This chain joins TRBV10-3 and TRBJ1-2; D is unresolved. The V end was cut by 6 bases, the J end by 6 bases, with 11 bases between. Germline CDR1 and CDR2: ENHRY and SYGVKD. The CDR3 runs 12 residues. This CDR3 is CAISRTGHGYTF. The CDR3 DNA sequence: TGTGCCATCAGCCGGACTGGTCATGGCTACACCTTC.

The chain couples TRBV7-3 to TRBJ2-2, with D perhaps matching TRBD1 or TRBD2 (7 bases each). The CDR3 covers 16 residues. V lost 5 bases, J lost 4 bases, and 17 bases lay in between. The germline V gene encodes CDR1 SGHTA and CDR2 FQGTGA. CDR3 coding DNA: TGTGCCAGCAGCCTCAGGGGGGGACAACGCACCGGGGAGCTGTTTTTT. This sequence encodes CASSLRGGQRTGELFF.

At least ten counts were recorded for this clonotype. This sequence joins TRBV10-3 and TRBJ2-7; 12 nucleotides match TRBD2. The CDR3 is 17 amino acids. Germline-derived CDR1 and CDR2 are ENHRY and SYGVKD. V lost 0 bases, J lost 5 bases, and 8 bases stayed unmatched. The CDR3: CAISESPLAGGPHEQYF. The CDR3 DNA is TGTGCCATCAGTGAGTCTCCACTAGCGGGAGGACCCCACGAGCAGTACTTC.

This clonotype was found a few times. The J gene is TRBJ2-1, the V gene TRBV7-9; possibly TRBD1 for D (6 bases). CDR1 is SEHNR and CDR2 is FQNEAQ in the germline V gene (reference sequence). V was clipped by 6 bases and J by 0 bases, with 12 bases between them. The CDR3 contains 15 residues. The CDR3 region is CASSYDRPSYNEQFF. CDR3 bases: TGTGCCAGCAGTTACGACAGGCCCTCCTACAATGAGCAGTTCTTC. The variable domain in full, with the rest retrieved from reference TRBV7-9 and TRBJ2-1, is DTGVSQNPRHKITKRGQNVTFRCDPISEHNRLYWYRQTLGQGPEFLTYFQNEAQLEKSRLLSDRFSAERPKGSFSTLEIQRTEQGDSAMYLCASSYDRPSYNEQFFGPGTRLTVL.

The V and J genes are TRBV5-4 and TRBJ2-1; 11 nucleotides match TRBD2. The germline V gene has CDR1 SGHNT and CDR2 YYREEE (reference sequence). V gave up 4 bases and J gave up 1 base; unmatched junction bases: 10. The CDR3 sequence is 18 residues long. The CDR3 sequence: CASSRTSGGPPSYNEQFF. In DNA form, the CDR3 reads TGTGCCAGCAGCCGAACTAGCGGGGGCCCTCCTTCCTACAATGAGCAGTTCTTC.

This clonotype was picked up many times. V is TRBV12-3 or TRBV12-4 and J is TRBJ2-7; D tentatively reads TRBD1 or TRBD2 (5 bases each). V lost 5 bases, J lost 0 bases, and 11 bases lay in between. The CDR3 length is 14 residues. The DNA for the CDR3 is TGTGCCAGCAGTGCTGACGGGGCCTCCTACGAGCAGTACTTC. Translating gives CASSADGASYEQYF.

There are a few counts of this clonotype. This CDR3 is CASSHWTSGYNEQFF. CDR3 nucleotides: TGTGCCAGCAGCCATTGGACTAGCGGCTACAATGAGCAGTTCTTC. The gene calls are TRBV5-8 and TRBJ2-1; 10 bases are a match to TRBD2. Trimming cost V 4 bases and J 3 bases; bases outside gene matches: 4. This CDR3 comprises 15 residues. CDR1 and CDR2 from the germline V gene are SGHTS and YDEGEE.

This chain connects TRBV9 to TRBJ2-7; a possible D gene is TRBD2 (5 bases). CDR1 is SGDLS, CDR2 YYNGEE, per germline. The CDR3 is 14 residues long. V gave up 4 bases and J gave up 5 bases, with 16 bases separating them. CDR3 protein: CASSPMKAGNEQYF. In DNA form, the CDR3 reads TGTGCCAGCAGCCCGATGAAGGCCGGGAACGAGCAGTACTTC. Together with reference TRBV9 and TRBJ2-7, the CDR3 gives the full variable domain: DSGVTQTPKHLITATGQRVTLRCSPRSGDLSVYWYQQSLDQGLQFLIQYYNGEERAKGNILERFSAQQFPDLHSELNLSSLELGDSALYFCASSPMKAGNEQYFGPGTRLTVT.

The rearrangement links TRBV20-1 to TRBJ1-3; a weak D match, TRBD1 (5 bases). From germline, CDR1 is DFQATT and CDR2 SNEGSKA (reference sequence). Trimming removed 3 bases from V and 2 bases from J, with 11 bases in between. The CDR3 covers 14 residues. CDR3 sequence: CSASMTATGNTIYF. The CDR3 DNA reads TGCAGTGCTAGTATGACAGCAACTGGAAACACCATATATTTT.

This clonotype was detected only a few times. The V and J genes are TRBV20-1 and TRBJ2-2; D might be TRBD2 (5 bases). Germline CDR1 is DFQATT and CDR2 is SNEGSKA (reference sequence). This CDR3 spans 15 amino acids. Trimming took 3 bases from V and 0 from J, leaving 11 bases between them. CDR3 bases: TGCAGTGCTAGCCCTCGCGGGTCGAACACCGGGGAGCTGTTTTTT. This encodes CSASPRGSNTGELFF.

The chain has TRBV7-9 and TRBJ2-1; TRBD2 matches at 8 bases. The CDR3 contains 17 residues. Germline lookup yields CDR1 SEHNR and CDR2 FQNEAQ (reference sequence). The trim removed 0 bases at V and 1 base at J, leaving 5 bases unmatched. The DNA for the CDR3 is TGTGCCAGCAGCTTAGCTTCCGGGAGGGGATCCTACAATGAGCAGTTCTTC. It translates to CASSLASGRGSYNEQFF. The variable domain in full, with the rest retrieved from reference TRBV7-9 and TRBJ2-1, is DTGVSQNPRHKITKRGQNVTFRCDPISEHNRLYWYRQTLGQGPEFLTYFQNEAQLEKSRLLSDRFSAERPKGSFSTLEIQRTEQGDSAMYLCASSLASGRGSYNEQFFGPGTRLTVL.

This chain links TRBV4-1 with TRBJ1-3; TRBD1 aligns across 8 bases. The CDR3 covers 15 residues. CDR1 is MGHRA and CDR2 is YSYEKL in the germline V gene. J lost 4 bases, V lost 1 base, and 3 bases had no gene match. The CDR3 loop reads CASSQGGTGGNTIYF. For the CDR3, the DNA is TGCGCCAGCAGCCAAGGCGGGACAGGCGGAAACACCATATATTTT.

This sequence joins TRBV2 and TRBJ1-1, with D hard to call. V was trimmed by 2 bases and J by 7 bases, leaving 2 bases between them. Per germline, CDR1 SNHLY and CDR2 FYNNEI. CDR3 length equals 10 residues. The CDR3 sequence is CASSEYEAFF. The CDR3 bases are TGTGCCAGCAGTGAATATGAAGCTTTCTTT.

This rearrangement joins TRBV30 to TRBJ2-5; the D gene is possibly TRBD2 (7 bases). Germline V CDR1 and CDR2: GTSNPN, SVGIG (reference sequence). The length of the CDR3 is 15 residues. The V end was cut by 3 bases, the J end by 3 bases, with 17 bases between. CDR3 amino acids: CAWSGVGGREETQYF. The CDR3 region has the DNA TGTGCCTGGAGCGGCGTGGGGGGGCGGGAAGAGACCCAGTACTTC.

This clonotype was found many times. The V and J genes are TRBV6-5 and TRBJ1-5, with 7 bases that match TRBD1. With V trimmed by 10 bases and J by 0 bases, 6 bases remained unmatched. This CDR3 has 14 residues. Germline CDR1 and CDR2: MNHEY and SVGAGI. This chain's CDR3 is CAILDRLSNQPQHF. The CDR3 DNA sequence: TGTGCCATCCTGGACAGGCTTAGCAATCAGCCCCAGCATTTT.

This clonotype was found a few times. This rearrangement joins TRBV6-5 to TRBJ2-1; TRBD1 or TRBD2 may be the D gene (5 bases each). This CDR3 has 17 amino acids. Trimming shortened V by 7 bases and J by 5 bases, and 24 bases separated the two germline ends. Germline V lookup: CDR1 MNHEY, CDR2 SVGAGI. The CDR3: CASTRRVGLGLDNEQFF. The CDR3 DNA is TGTGCCAGCACCCGCAGGGTAGGACTCGGACTCGACAATGAGCAGTTCTTC.

A few counts support this clonotype. The chain combines TRBV6-6 with TRBJ2-5; 13 bases align to TRBD2. V was pared by 2 bases and J by 5 bases, with 8 bases of the junction left unmatched. Germline V lookup: CDR1 MNHNY, CDR2 SVGAGI (reference sequence). The CDR3 is made up of 17 amino acids. The CDR3 here is CASSYRRLAGGWETQYF. The CDR3 DNA is TGTGCCAGCAGTTACCGACGACTAGCGGGAGGTTGGGAGACCCAGTACTTC.

This clonotype was recorded a few times. J is TRBJ2-5 and V is TRBV12-3 or TRBV12-4; D is unclear. This CDR3 spans 12 amino acids. V lost 8 bases and J lost 1, with 8 bases in between. CDR3 residues: CASGTVQETQYF. The CDR3 nucleotides are TGTGCCAGCGGTACAGTCCAAGAGACCCAGTACTTC.

The V gene is TRBV12-3 or TRBV12-4, the J gene TRBJ1-1; no reliable D call. Trimming shortened V by 2 bases and J by 1 base, and 5 bases separated the two germline ends. The CDR3 has 13 amino acids. CDR3 sequence (DNA): TGTGCCAGCAGTTTATGGACGAACACTGAAGCTTTCTTT. It encodes CASSLWTNTEAFF.

The CDR3 reads CASSGAQGLNTEAFF. The CDR3 DNA reads as TGTGCCAGCAGCGGGGCGCAGGGCCTAAACACTGAAGCTTTCTTT. The rearrangement joins TRBV7-9 to TRBJ1-1; D may be TRBD1 (5 bases). V shed 5 bases and J shed 2 bases, with 15 bases lying between them. Germline lookup yields CDR1 SEHNR and CDR2 FQNEAQ (reference sequence). This CDR3 has 15 residues.